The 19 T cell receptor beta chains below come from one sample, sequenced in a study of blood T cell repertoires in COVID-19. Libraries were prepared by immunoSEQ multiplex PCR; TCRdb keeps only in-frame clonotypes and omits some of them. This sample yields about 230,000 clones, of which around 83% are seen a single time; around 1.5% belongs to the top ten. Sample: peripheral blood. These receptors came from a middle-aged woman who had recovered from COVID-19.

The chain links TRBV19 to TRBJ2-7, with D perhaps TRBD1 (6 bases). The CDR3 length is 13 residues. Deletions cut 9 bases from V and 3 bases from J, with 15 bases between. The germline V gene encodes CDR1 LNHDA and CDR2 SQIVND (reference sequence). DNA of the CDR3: TGTGCCAGCTGCCGGGACAAACACTACGAGCAGTACTTC. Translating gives CASCRDKHYEQYF.

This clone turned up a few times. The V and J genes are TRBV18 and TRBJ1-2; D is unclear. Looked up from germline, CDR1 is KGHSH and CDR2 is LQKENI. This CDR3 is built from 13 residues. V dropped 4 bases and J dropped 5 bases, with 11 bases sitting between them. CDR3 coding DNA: TGTGCCAGCTCACTCTCGAGGGATTATGGCTACACCTTC. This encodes CASSLSRDYGYTF.

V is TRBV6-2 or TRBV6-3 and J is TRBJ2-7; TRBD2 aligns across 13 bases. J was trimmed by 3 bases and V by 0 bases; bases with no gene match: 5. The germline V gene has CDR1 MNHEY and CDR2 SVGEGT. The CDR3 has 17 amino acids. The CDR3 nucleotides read TGTGCCAGCAGTTACTCGCTACTAGCGGGGGGGATCTACGAGCAGTACTTC. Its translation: CASSYSLLAGGIYEQYF.

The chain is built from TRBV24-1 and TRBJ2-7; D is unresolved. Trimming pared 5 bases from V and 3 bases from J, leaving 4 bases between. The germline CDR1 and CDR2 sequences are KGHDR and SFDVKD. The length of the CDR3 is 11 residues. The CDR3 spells CATSAGYEQYF. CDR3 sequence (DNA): TGTGCCACCAGTGCCGGCTACGAGCAGTACTTC.

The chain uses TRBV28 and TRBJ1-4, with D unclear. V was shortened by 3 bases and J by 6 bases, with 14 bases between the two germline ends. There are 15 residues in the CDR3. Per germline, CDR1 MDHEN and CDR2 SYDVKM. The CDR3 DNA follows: TGTGCCAGCAGTTTGGGCGGGAAGAACTATGAAAAACTGTTTTTT. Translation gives CASSLGGKNYEKLFF.

The CDR3 region has the DNA TGTGCCAGCAGCTTGAACAGGGTACAGCCCCAGCATTTT. This encodes CASSLNRVQPQHF. V gene TRBV5-8 combines with J gene TRBJ1-5, with D possibly TRBD1 on 6 matching bases. This CDR3 contains 13 residues. V was trimmed by 1 base and J by 7 bases, leaving 9 bases between them. Per germline, CDR1 SGHTS and CDR2 YDEGEE.

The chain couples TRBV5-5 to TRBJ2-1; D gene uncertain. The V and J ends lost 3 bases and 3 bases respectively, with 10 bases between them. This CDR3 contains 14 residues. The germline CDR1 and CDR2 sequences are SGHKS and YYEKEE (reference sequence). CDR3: CASSYAASYNEQFF. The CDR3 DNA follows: TGTGCCAGCAGCTACGCGGCCAGCTACAATGAGCAGTTCTTC.

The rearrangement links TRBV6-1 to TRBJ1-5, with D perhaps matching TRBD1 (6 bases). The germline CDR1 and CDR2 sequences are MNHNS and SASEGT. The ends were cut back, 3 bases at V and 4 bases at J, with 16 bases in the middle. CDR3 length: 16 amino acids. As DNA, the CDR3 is TGTGCCAGCAGTGATTTCGGGGCAGGGGTTAATCAGCCCCAGCATTTT. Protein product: CASSDFGAGVNQPQHF.

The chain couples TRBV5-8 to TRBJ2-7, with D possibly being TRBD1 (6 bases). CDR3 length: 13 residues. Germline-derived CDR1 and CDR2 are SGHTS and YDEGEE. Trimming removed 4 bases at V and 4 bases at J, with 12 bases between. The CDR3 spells CASSPGQLYEQYF. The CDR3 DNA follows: TGTGCCAGCAGCCCCGGACAGCTGTACGAGCAGTACTTC. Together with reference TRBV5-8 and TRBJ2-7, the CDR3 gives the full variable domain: EAGVTQSPTHLIKTRGQQATLRCSPISGHTSVYWYQQALGLGLQFLLWYDEGEERNRGNFPPRFSGRQFPNYSSELNVNALELEDSALYLCASSPGQLYEQYFGPGTRLTVT.

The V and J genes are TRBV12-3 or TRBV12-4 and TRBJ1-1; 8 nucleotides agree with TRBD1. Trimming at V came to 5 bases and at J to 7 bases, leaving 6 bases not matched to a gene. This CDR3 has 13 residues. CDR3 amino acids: CASSQVDRGEAFF. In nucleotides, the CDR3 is TGTGCCAGCAGTCAGGTTGACAGGGGTGAAGCTTTCTTT.

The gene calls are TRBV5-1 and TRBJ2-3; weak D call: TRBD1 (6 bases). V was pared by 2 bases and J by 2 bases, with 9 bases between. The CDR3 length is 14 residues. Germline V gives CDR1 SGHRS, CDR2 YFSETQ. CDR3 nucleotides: TGCGCCAGCAGCTTAGGACAGCACACAGATACGCAGTATTTT. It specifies CASSLGQHTDTQYF.

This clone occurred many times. This chain's CDR3 is CASSLTAEAGELFF. DNA of the CDR3: TGTGCCAGCAGCTTAACCGCCGAGGCCGGGGAGCTGTTTTTT. V is TRBV7-3 and J is TRBJ2-2; no firm D call. The ends were cut back, 0 bases at V and 6 bases at J, with 8 bases in the middle. Germline V lookup: CDR1 SGHTA, CDR2 FQGTGA. CDR3 length: 14 residues. Full variable domain (remainder filled in from reference TRBV7-3 and TRBJ2-2): GAGVSQTPSNKVTEKGKYVELRCDPISGHTALYWYRQSLGQGPEFLIYFQGTGAADDSGLPNDRFFAVRPEGSVSTLKIQRTERGDSAVYLCASSLTAEAGELFFGEGSRLTVL.

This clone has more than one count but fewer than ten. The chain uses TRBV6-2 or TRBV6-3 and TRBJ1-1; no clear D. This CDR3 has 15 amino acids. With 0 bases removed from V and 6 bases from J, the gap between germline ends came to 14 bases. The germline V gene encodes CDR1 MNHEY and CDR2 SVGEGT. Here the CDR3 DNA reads TGTGCCAGCAGTTACTCCGCTCAAGTTAGCCCTGAAGCTTTCTTT. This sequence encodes CASSYSAQVSPEAFF.

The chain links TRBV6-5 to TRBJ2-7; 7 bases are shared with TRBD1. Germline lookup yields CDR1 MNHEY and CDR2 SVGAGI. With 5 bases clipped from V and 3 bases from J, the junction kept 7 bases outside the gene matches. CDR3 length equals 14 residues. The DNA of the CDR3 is TGTGCCAGCAGTACCCGACAGGGACGCTACGAGCAGTACTTC. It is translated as CASSTRQGRYEQYF.

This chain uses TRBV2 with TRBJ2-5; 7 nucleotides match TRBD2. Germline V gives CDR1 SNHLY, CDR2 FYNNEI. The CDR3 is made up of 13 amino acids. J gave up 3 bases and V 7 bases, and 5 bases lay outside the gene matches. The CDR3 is CASTVTSEETQYF. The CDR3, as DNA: TGTGCCAGCACTGTTACTAGCGAAGAGACCCAGTACTTC.

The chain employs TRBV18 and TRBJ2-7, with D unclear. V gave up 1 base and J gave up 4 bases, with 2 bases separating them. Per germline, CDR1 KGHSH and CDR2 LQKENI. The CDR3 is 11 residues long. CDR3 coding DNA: TGTGCCAGCTCACCACTATACGAGCAGTACTTC. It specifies CASSPLYEQYF.

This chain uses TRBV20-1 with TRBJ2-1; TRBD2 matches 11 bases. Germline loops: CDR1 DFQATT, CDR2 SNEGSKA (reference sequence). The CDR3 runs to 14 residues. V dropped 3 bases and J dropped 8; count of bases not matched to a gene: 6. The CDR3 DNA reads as TGCAGTGCTAGTTTTAGCGGGGGGGCCCATGAGCAGTTCTTC. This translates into CSASFSGGAHEQFF.

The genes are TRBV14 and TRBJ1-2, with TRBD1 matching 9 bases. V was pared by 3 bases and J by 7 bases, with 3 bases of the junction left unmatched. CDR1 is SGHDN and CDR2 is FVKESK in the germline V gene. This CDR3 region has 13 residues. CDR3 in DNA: TGTGCCAGCAGCCAGGGACAGGGTCGTGGCTACACCTTC. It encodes CASSQGQGRGYTF.

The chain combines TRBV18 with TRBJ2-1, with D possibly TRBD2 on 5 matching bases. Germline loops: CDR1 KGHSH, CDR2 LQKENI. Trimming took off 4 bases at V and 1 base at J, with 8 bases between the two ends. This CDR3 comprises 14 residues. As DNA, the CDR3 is TGTGCCAGCTCACTATCGGGGTCCTACAATGAGCAGTTCTTC. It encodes CASSLSGSYNEQFF.